This T cell receptor beta chain was found in a study of shared clonotypes between healthy human individuals. The data were produced by immunoSEQ multiplex PCR, yet TCRdb's version contains in-frame clones alone and is incomplete. The sample lists roughly 2 million clones; about 95% were seen once. Details on this clone: This specimen includes other DNA sequences encoding the same CDR3.

The naive CD8 fraction comprised CD45RO-negative cells positively selected for CCR7 and excluded terminally differentiated effector memory CD45RA+ cells. Germline loops: CDR1 MGHRA, CDR2 YSYEKL. J was trimmed by 5 bases and V by 3 bases; bases with no gene match: 2. The CDR3 extends over 14 amino acids. The sample taken for sequencing was naive CD8+ T cells sorted from blood. The chain carries TRBV4-1 and TRBJ1-1, with 11 bases aligning to TRBD1. This clonotype was sampled from a man younger than 35 in good health. This CDR3 is CASSHGQGATEAFF. The CDR3 region has the DNA TGCGCCAGCAGCCATGGACAGGGGGCGACTGAAGCTTTCTTT.